This T cell receptor (beta chain) stems from a study of graft-versus-host responses after intestinal transplantation. Study outcomes and limitations: The authors found GvH clones in recipient marrow, some appearing first in ileum or blood.

Assay used: immunoSEQ multiplex PCR; TCRdb lists only in-frame clones, some missing. The data show 85,000 to 100,000 clones, roughly 90% seen once. In regard to this clone: Its antigen is unknown.

The CDR3 runs to 15 residues. CDR1 SGHAT and CDR2 FQNNGV come from the germline V gene. J gave up 7 bases and V 5 bases, and 13 bases lay outside the gene matches. The V call is TRBV11-2, the J call TRBJ1-2, with 7 bases aligning to TRBD1. Sequencing used unstimulated CD4+ T cells sorted from spleen or lymph node cells, obtained before intestinal transplant. The receptor was isolated from a human donor who received an intestinal transplant. The CDR3: CASSAGQDPPIGYTF. In DNA form, the CDR3 reads TGTGCCAGCAGCGCCGGACAGGACCCGCCTATTGGCTACACCTTC.